This T cell receptor (beta chain) came from a study of CD8+ T cells in alopecia areata. The CDR3 extends over 12 amino acids. Germline V gives CDR1 SGHAT, CDR2 FQNNGV. V was clipped by 4 bases and J by 6 bases, with 8 bases between them. RNA extraction and reverse transcription yielded cDNA as sequencing template. Using immunoSEQ multiplex PCR, the repertoire was profiled, and TCRdb retains in-frame clones only, with some absent. The sample yields about 100,000 clones, about 60% seen once. This sequence joins TRBV11-2 and TRBJ2-3; D gene uncertain. Sequenced input: NKG2D-low CD8+ T cells sorted from blood. This receptor was taken from a human donor with alopecia areata. CDR3 region: CASSSVLDTQYF. The CDR3 coding sequence is TGTGCCAGCAGCTCCGTGTTGGATACGCAGTATTTT.